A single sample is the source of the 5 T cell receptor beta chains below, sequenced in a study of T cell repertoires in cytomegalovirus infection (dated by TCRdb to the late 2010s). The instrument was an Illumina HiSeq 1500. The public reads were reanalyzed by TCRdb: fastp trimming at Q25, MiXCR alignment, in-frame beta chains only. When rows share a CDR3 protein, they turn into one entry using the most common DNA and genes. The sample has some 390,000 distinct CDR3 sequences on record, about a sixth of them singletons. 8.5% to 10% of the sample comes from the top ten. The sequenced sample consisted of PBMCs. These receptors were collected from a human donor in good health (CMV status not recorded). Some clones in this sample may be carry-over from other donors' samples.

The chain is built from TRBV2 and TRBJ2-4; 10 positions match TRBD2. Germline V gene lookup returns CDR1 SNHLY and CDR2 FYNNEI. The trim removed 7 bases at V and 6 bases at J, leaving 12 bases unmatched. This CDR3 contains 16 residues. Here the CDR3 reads CASTLPGLASGNIQYF. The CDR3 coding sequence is TGTGCCAGCACTCTCCCGGGACTAGCGTCGGGAAACATTCAGTACTTC.

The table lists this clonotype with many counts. The CDR3 sequence is CASSTSSGDTQYF. DNA of the CDR3: TGTGCCAGCAGTACTTCTAGCGGGGATACGCAGTATTTT. The chain combines TRBV12-3 or TRBV12-4 with TRBJ2-3, with 8 bases that match TRBD2. The CDR3 loop spans 13 amino acids. Germline trimming cut 5 bases from V and 6 bases from J; bases unmatched to any gene: 4.

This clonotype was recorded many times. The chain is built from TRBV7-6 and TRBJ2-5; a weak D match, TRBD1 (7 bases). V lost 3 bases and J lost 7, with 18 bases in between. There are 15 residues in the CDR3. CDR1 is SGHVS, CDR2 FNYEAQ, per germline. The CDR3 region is CASSLRQGGAGTQYF. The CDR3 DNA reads TGTGCCAGCAGCTTGAGGCAGGGGGGAGCCGGGACCCAGTACTTC.

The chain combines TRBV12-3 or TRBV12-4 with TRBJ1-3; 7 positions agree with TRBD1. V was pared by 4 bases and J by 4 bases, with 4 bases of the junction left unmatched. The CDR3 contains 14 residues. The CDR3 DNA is TGTGCCAGCAGTTCGGGACAGTTGGGAAACACCATATATTTT. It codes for CASSSGQLGNTIYF.

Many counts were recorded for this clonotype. CDR3: CASSSANRKDTQYF. DNA of the CDR3: TGTGCCAGCAGCTCCGCAAATAGGAAAGATACGCAGTATTTT. The chain is built from TRBV7-6 and TRBJ2-3, with no clear D. The CDR3 has 14 residues. The V gene lost 4 bases and the J gene lost 5 bases, with 13 bases spanning the gap. CDR1 and CDR2 (germline): SGHVS, FNYEAQ.